The 10 T cell receptor beta chains below all came from one sample that was sequenced in a study of CD8+CD57+ T cells in acquired aplastic anemia. Genomic DNA was employed as the template in profiling TCR beta VDJ and CDR3. TCRdb re-derived calls from the reads in MiXCR, one entry per CDR3 protein. The sample consists of 150,000 to 200,000 distinct CDR3 sequences, around half of them appearing once. By flow cytometry, patients selected for sequencing had shown an expansion of CD8+CD57+ cells. The sequencing input was sorted CD4+, CD8+, or CD8+CD57+ T cells (not recorded which) from PBMCs. The receptors come from a human donor with aplastic anemia.

This clonotype was counted ten times or more. The V and J genes are TRBV7-2 and TRBJ1-1; D might be TRBD1 (6 bases). V gave up 6 bases and J gave up 5 bases, with 19 bases separating them. CDR1 is SGHTA and CDR2 is FQGNSA in the germline V gene. This CDR3 spans 15 amino acids. CDR3 DNA sequence: TGTGCCAGCAGGGAAGCGGGGGGGCTTGGGACTGAAGCTTTCTTT. Translating gives CASREAGGLGTEAFF.

The rearrangement joins TRBV20-1 to TRBJ2-1; D unresolved. V gave up 0 bases and J gave up 9 bases, with 3 bases separating them. Germline CDR1 and CDR2: DFQATT and SNEGSKA (reference sequence). The CDR3 consists of 10 residues. The CDR3 is CSAREIEQFF. Written as DNA, the CDR3 is TGCAGTGCTAGAGAAATTGAGCAGTTCTTC.

This clonotype was seen only once. V and J are TRBV9 and TRBJ1-2; D not resolved. Germline CDR1 is SGDLS and CDR2 is YYNGEE. The V end was cut by 4 bases, the J end by 5 bases, with 9 bases between. The CDR3 is 12 residues long. CDR3 sequence: CASSPTQYGYTF. Here the CDR3 DNA reads TGTGCCAGCAGCCCGACCCAGTATGGCTACACCTTC.

This clonotype was observed a handful of times. This chain links TRBV3-1 with TRBJ1-1; weak D call: TRBD1 (6 bases). The CDR3 has 14 residues. CDR1 and CDR2 (germline): LGHDT, YNNKEL (reference sequence). V shed 4 bases and J shed 3 bases, with 12 bases lying between them. Written as DNA, the CDR3 is TGTGCCAGCAGCCGGGCAGGGGAGGACACTGAAGCTTTCTTT. Its protein product is CASSRAGEDTEAFF.

The rearrangement uses TRBV6-5 and TRBJ1-1; TRBD1 matches 7 bases. CDR3 size: 14 residues. Germline CDR1 and CDR2: MNHEY and SVGAGI. V shed 4 bases and J 6 bases; nucleotides not matched to a gene: 8. This CDR3 is CASSWRQGHPEAFF. CDR3 coding DNA: TGTGCCAGCAGTTGGAGACAGGGACATCCTGAAGCTTTCTTT.

The chain has TRBV19 and TRBJ1-2; TRBD1 matches 8 bases. Germline V gene lookup returns CDR1 LNHDA and CDR2 SQIVND (reference sequence). This CDR3 comprises 13 residues. The ends lost 5 bases at V and 4 bases at J; junction bases unmatched: 3. DNA of the CDR3: TGTGCCAGTAGTTATGACAGGGGCTATGGCTACACCTTC. Translating gives CASSYDRGYGYTF. Full variable domain (rest looked up from reference TRBV19 and TRBJ1-2): DGGITQSPKYLFRKEGQNVTLSCEQNLNHDAMYWYRQDPGQGLRLIYYSQIVNDFQKGDIAEGYSVSREKKESFPLTVTSAQKNPTAFYLCASSYDRGYGYTFGSGTRLTVV.

This clonotype was recorded a few times. This chain links TRBV19 with TRBJ1-5, with D possibly TRBD1 on 5 matching bases. Looked up from germline, CDR1 is LNHDA and CDR2 is SQIVND (reference sequence). The CDR3 is made up of 13 amino acids. The V end lost 5 bases, the J end lost 4 bases, and 9 bases lay between the germline ends. The CDR3 region is CASSATGNQPQHF. As DNA, the CDR3 is TGTGCCAGTAGTGCCACAGGTAATCAGCCCCAGCATTTT. The full variable domain, in which reference TRBV19 and TRBJ1-5 provide the parts outside the CDR3, is DGGITQSPKYLFRKEGQNVTLSCEQNLNHDAMYWYRQDPGQGLRLIYYSQIVNDFQKGDIAEGYSVSREKKESFPLTVTSAQKNPTAFYLCASSATGNQPQHFGDGTRLSIL.

The sample holds many counts of this clonotype. V gene TRBV14 combines with J gene TRBJ1-1; 8 positions agree with TRBD1. This CDR3 has 14 residues. With V trimmed by 1 base and J by 7 bases, 5 bases remained unmatched. Germline lookup yields CDR1 SGHDN and CDR2 FVKESK. CDR3 amino acids: CASSQGQGWDEAFF. CDR3 nucleotide sequence: TGTGCCAGCAGCCAAGGACAGGGGTGGGATGAAGCTTTCTTT.

This chain uses TRBV19 with TRBJ2-7; D call uncertain. V was shortened by 5 bases and J by 7 bases, with 12 bases between the two germline ends. The CDR3 sequence is 12 residues long. Germline-derived CDR1 and CDR2 are LNHDA and SQIVND (reference sequence). CDR3 sequence (DNA): TGTGCCAGTAGTTTCGGAGTGGGGGAGCAGTACTTC. This codes for CASSFGVGEQYF.

This clonotype was found once. The rearrangement links TRBV12-3 or TRBV12-4 to TRBJ2-3; 15 bases match TRBD2. The V gene end was trimmed by 6 bases and the J gene end by 1 base; junction bases not matched to a gene: 8. This CDR3 comprises 18 residues. In DNA, the CDR3 is TGTGCCAGCAGCCCAGGACTAGCGGGGGGGGGTGGCACAGATACGCAGTATTTT. It codes for CASSPGLAGGGGTDTQYF.